The sequence of this T cell receptor beta chain was determined in a study of blood T cell repertoires in COVID-19. Study-wide background: The United States, Italy and Spain supplied acute and convalescent COVID-19 samples.

J was trimmed by 14 bases and V by 2 bases; bases with no gene match: 5. The CDR3 sequence is 13 residues long. Germline CDR1 reads MNHEY; CDR2 reads SVGAGI. In the authors' methods: Amplified reference gene primers provided the basis for estimating nucleated cell counts. Produced via immunoSEQ multiplex PCR; TCRdb's table is partial and in-frame only. That table furnishes V, J and clone size, whereas the DNA furnished D and trimming. The data hold fewer than 250,000 clones, with around 86% observed a single time. The clonotype was recovered from a man aged 55 to 69 with acute or convalescent COVID-19. Sequencing was carried out using peripheral blood. V and J are TRBV6-5 and TRBJ2-3; 12 nucleotides line up with TRBD2. In nucleotides, the CDR3 is TGTGCCAGCAGTTACCCTAGCGGGGGGGTAACGTATTTT. This gives the protein CASSYPSGGVTYF.